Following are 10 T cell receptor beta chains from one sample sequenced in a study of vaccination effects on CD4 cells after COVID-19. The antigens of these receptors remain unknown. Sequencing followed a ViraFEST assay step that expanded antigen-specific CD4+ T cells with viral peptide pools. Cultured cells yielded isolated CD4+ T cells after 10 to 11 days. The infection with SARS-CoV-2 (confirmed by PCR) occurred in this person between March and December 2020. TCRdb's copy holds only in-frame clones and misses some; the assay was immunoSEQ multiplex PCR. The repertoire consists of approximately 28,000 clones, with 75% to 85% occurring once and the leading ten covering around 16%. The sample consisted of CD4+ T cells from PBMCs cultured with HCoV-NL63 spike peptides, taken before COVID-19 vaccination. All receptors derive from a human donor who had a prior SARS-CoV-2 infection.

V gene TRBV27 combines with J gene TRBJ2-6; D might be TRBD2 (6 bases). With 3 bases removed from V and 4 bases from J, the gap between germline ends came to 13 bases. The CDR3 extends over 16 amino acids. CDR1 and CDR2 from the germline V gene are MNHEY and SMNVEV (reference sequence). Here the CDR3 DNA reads TGTGCCAGCAGTTTTGGAGGGTCTCGAGGGGCCAACGTCCTGACTTTC. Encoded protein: CASSFGGSRGANVLTF.

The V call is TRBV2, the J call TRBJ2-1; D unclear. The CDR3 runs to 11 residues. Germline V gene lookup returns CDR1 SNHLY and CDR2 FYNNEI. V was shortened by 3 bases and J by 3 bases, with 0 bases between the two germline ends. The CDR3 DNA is TGTGCCAGCAGTGACTACAATGAGCAGTTCTTC. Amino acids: CASSDYNEQFF.

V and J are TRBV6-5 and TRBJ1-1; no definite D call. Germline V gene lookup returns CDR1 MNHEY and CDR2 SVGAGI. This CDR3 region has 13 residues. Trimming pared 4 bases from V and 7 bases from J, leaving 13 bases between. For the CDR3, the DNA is TGTGCCAGCAGTTCGCCATACACGTTTGAAGCTTTCTTT. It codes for CASSSPYTFEAFF.

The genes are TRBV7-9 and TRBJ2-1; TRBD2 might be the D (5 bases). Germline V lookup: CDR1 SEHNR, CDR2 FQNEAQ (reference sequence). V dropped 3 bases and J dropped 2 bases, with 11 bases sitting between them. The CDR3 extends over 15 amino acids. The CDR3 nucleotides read TGTGCCAGCAGCTTGGACGCTAGCCCCTACAATGAGCAGTTCTTC. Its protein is CASSLDASPYNEQFF.

The CDR3 nucleotides are TGTGCTAGTGGTTTGGGGACAGGGGGGACCCAGTACTTC. Encoded protein: CASGLGTGGTQYF. This chain joins TRBV12-5 and TRBJ2-5, with 10 nucleotides matching TRBD1. Germline CDR1 is LGHNT and CDR2 is FRNRAP. Unmatched junction bases numbered 0, after V lost 1 base and J lost 7 bases. This CDR3 contains 13 residues.

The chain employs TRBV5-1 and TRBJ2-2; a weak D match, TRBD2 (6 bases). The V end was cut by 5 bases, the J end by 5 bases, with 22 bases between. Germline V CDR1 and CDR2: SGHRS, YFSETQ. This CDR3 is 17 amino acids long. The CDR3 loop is CASRSTLGDWQTGELFF. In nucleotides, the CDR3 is TGCGCCAGCAGGTCGACACTAGGGGACTGGCAAACCGGGGAGCTGTTTTTT.

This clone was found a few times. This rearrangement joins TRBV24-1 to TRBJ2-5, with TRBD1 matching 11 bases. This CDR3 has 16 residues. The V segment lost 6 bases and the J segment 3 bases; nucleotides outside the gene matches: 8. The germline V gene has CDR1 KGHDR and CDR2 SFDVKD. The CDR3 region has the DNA TGTGCCACCAGTCGGGACAGGGGGACGCACGAAGAGACCCAGTACTTC. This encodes CATSRDRGTHEETQYF.

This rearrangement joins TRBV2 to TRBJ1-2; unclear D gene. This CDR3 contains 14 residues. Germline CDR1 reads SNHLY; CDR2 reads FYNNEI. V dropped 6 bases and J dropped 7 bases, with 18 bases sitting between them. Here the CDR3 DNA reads TGTGCCAGCAGGCTACAAAGAGGGCCTACTGGCTACACCTTC. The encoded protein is CASRLQRGPTGYTF.

CDR3 sequence (DNA): TGTGCCAGCAGTGATGAGACCATGACAGGTAGCTACAATGAGCAGTTCTTC. It encodes CASSDETMTGSYNEQFF. The gene calls are TRBV9 and TRBJ2-1, with D possibly being TRBD1 (6 bases). In germline, CDR1 is SGDLS, CDR2 YYNGEE. The CDR3 spans 17 residues. Trimming pared 5 bases from V and 3 bases from J, leaving 21 bases between.

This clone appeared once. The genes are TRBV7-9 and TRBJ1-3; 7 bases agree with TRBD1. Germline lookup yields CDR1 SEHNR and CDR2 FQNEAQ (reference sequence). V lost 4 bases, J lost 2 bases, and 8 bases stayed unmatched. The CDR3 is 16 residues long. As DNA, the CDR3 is TGTGCCAGCAGCTCTCGTGGTGACAGGGCTGGAAACACCATATATTTT. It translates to CASSSRGDRAGNTIYF.